The 18 T cell receptor beta chains below were found in one sample sequenced in a study of beta chain features in type 1 diabetes listed by TCRdb under 2018. The investigation overall reported the following: A moderate but significant shortening of TCRB CDR3 length was observed in type 1 diabetes patients in all four CD4+ subsets.

Receptors were amplified or captured by the immunoSEQ multiplex PCR assay. All of the isolated RNA was reverse transcribed with the High Capacity cDNA Reverse Transcription Kit, so expressed TCRB transcripts were sequenced. Entries here come from immuneACCESS through TCRdb and include only in-frame sequences with V and J called. Some clones fail to appear in such tables; in the studies checked, an unresolved V gene covers under half of the shortfall, and the cause of the remainder is unknown. In all, the sample holds over 200,000 clones, and about a tenth of those were seen once. About 0.018% of the sample comes from the top ten. Which antigens these TCRs recognize remains unknown. Sequencing was carried out using naive CD4+ T cells from blood. What this sample's cell subset or site label stands for: true naive CD4+ T cells. The origin of the receptors is a man aged 25 to 45 with type 1 diabetes.

This clone appeared a few times. V usage is TRBV4-3 and J usage is TRBJ2-5; 7 nucleotides line up with TRBD1. J lost 4 bases, V lost 0 bases, and 2 bases had no gene match. Germline CDR1 is LGHNA and CDR2 is YSLEER. This CDR3 contains 14 residues. The DNA for the CDR3 is TGCGCCAGCAGCCAAGATCGACAGGGAGAGACCCAGTACTTC. Amino acids: CASSQDRQGETQYF.

The chain has TRBV6-1 and TRBJ2-3; D remains unclear. The CDR3 runs to 10 residues. Looked up from germline, CDR1 is MNHNS and CDR2 is SASEGT. V shed 4 bases and J shed 7 bases, with 3 bases lying between them. The CDR3 loop reads CASSAYTQYF. The CDR3 DNA reads TGTGCCAGCAGTGCATATACGCAGTATTTT.

V usage is TRBV7-2 and J usage is TRBJ2-2, with D possibly matching TRBD1 (6 bases). The V gene's germline CDR1 is SGHTA and CDR2 FQGNSA. This CDR3 has 14 amino acids. The V and J ends lost 8 bases and 1 base respectively, with 11 bases between them. The CDR3 spells CASGAGVNTGELFF. The CDR3 bases are TGTGCCAGCGGGGCAGGGGTGAACACCGGGGAGCTGTTTTTT. The full variable domain, completed using reference TRBV7-2 and TRBJ2-2, is GAGVSQSPSNKVTEKGKDVELRCDPISGHTALYWYRQSLGQGLEFLIYFQGNSAPDKSGLPSDRFSAERTGGSVSTLTIQRTQQEDSAVYLCASGAGVNTGELFFGEGSRLTVL.

The rearrangement joins TRBV10-2 to TRBJ2-3; tentatively, D is TRBD1 (6 bases). Germline V gene data show CDR1 as WSHSY and CDR2 as SAAADI. The ends were cut back, 5 bases at V and 4 bases at J, with 10 bases in the middle. CDR3 length: 13 residues. This chain's CDR3 is CASSRRTADTQYF. The CDR3 bases are TGCGCCAGCAGTCGTCGGACAGCAGATACGCAGTATTTT.

This clone was observed a few times. The V gene is TRBV7-2, the J gene TRBJ2-1, with 8 bases identical to TRBD1. V shed 3 bases and J 10 bases; nucleotides not matched to a gene: 8. Germline lookup yields CDR1 SGHTA and CDR2 FQGNSA. The CDR3 covers 14 residues. CDR3 protein: CASSFGQGPKEQFF. For the CDR3, the DNA is TGTGCCAGCAGCTTCGGACAGGGACCCAAAGAGCAGTTCTTC.

The rearrangement links TRBV18 to TRBJ1-1, with D possibly matching TRBD1 (5 bases). This CDR3 is built from 15 residues. The germline V and J ends were trimmed by 5 bases and 0 bases, with 13 bases remaining between them. Germline values: CDR1 KGHSH, CDR2 LQKENI. CDR3 protein: CASSADSVLNTEAFF. DNA for the CDR3: TGTGCCAGCTCAGCCGACAGTGTTTTGAACACTGAAGCTTTCTTT.

V gene TRBV29-1 combines with J gene TRBJ2-3; possible D gene TRBD2, 11 bases. CDR1 and CDR2 (germline): SQVTM, ANQGSEA. Between the trimmed V and J ends, which lost 6 bases and 7 bases, there was a span of 38 bases. The CDR3 runs to 20 residues. The CDR3 coding sequence is TGCAGCGTCCTCTTAATCCAGGGGACAGGGGTTTCTAGCGGGGGGAATACGCAGTATTTT. This encodes CSVLLIQGTGVSSGGNTQYF.

The chain recombines TRBV18 with TRBJ1-6, with D hard to call. Germline values: CDR1 KGHSH, CDR2 LQKENI. This CDR3 spans 14 amino acids. The V end was cut by 1 base, the J end by 10 bases, with 11 bases between. The DNA for the CDR3 is TGTGCCAGCTCACCACAGGAGTTGAACTCACCCCTCCACTTT. It codes for CASSPQELNSPLHF. The entire variable domain, with the rest obtained from reference TRBV18 and TRBJ1-6, is as follows: NAGVMQNPRHLVRRRGQEARLRCSPMKGHSHVYWYRQLPEEGLKFMVYLQKENIIDESGMPKERFSAEFPKEGPSILRIQQVVRGDSAAYFCASSPQELNSPLHFGNGTRLTVT.

This chain joins TRBV27 and TRBJ1-2; 8 bases align to TRBD1. The germline V gene has CDR1 MNHEY and CDR2 SMNVEV (reference sequence). The length of the CDR3 is 15 residues. With 5 bases clipped from V and 10 bases from J, the junction kept 15 bases outside the gene matches. The DNA of the CDR3 is TGTGCCAGCAGTCCTAAGGGACCTAACAGGGGGTTCTACACCTTC. Its translation is CASSPKGPNRGFYTF.

This clone was counted only a few times. V gene TRBV5-1 combines with J gene TRBJ2-5, with TRBD2 as a possible D gene (5 bases). The V and J ends lost 2 bases and 5 bases respectively, with 13 bases between them. This CDR3 spans 14 amino acids. CDR1 SGHRS and CDR2 YFSETQ come from the germline V gene. The CDR3 DNA follows: TGCGCCAGCAGCTTCTTCGAGGGAGTGGAGACCCAGTACTTC. Protein product: CASSFFEGVETQYF.

The V gene is TRBV6-5, the J gene TRBJ2-7, with D perhaps TRBD2 (5 bases). The CDR3 runs 14 residues. In germline, CDR1 is MNHEY, CDR2 SVGAGI. V was shortened by 6 bases and J by 0 bases, with 12 bases between the two germline ends. The CDR3 DNA is TGTGCCAGCAGACGGGGATCGAGCTCCTACGAGCAGTACTTC. Its translation is CASRRGSSSYEQYF.

This clone has more than one count but fewer than ten. This chain connects TRBV18 to TRBJ1-5, with D maybe TRBD1 (6 bases). CDR1 and CDR2 from the germline V gene are KGHSH and LQKENI. V lost 5 bases and J lost 3, with 8 bases in between. CDR3 size: 13 residues. This CDR3 is CASSWTDNQPQHF. CDR3 bases: TGTGCCAGCTCATGGACAGACAATCAGCCCCAGCATTTT. Looking up the rest from reference TRBV18 and TRBJ1-5 gives the full variable domain: NAGVMQNPRHLVRRRGQEARLRCSPMKGHSHVYWYRQLPEEGLKFMVYLQKENIIDESGMPKERFSAEFPKEGPSILRIQQVVRGDSAAYFCASSWTDNQPQHFGDGTRLSIL.

This sequence joins TRBV28 and TRBJ1-4, with D possibly being TRBD1 (6 bases). CDR1 is MDHEN, CDR2 SYDVKM, per germline. Trimming stripped 3 bases from V and 4 bases from J, with 12 bases between. The CDR3 contains 15 residues. The CDR3 DNA is TGTGCCAGCAGTTTTGGGGGGGCTGTTAATGAAAAACTGTTTTTT. It is translated as CASSFGGAVNEKLFF.

The chain employs TRBV9 and TRBJ1-2, with TRBD1 matching over 7 bases. The V and J ends lost 0 bases and 5 bases, in that order; junction bases with no gene match: 4. Germline CDR1 SGDLS, CDR2 YYNGEE. The CDR3 sequence is 14 residues long. CDR3 nucleotide sequence: TGTGCCAGCAGCGTAGGACAGGGCACGTATGGCTACACCTTC. Translation gives CASSVGQGTYGYTF.

The rearrangement joins TRBV7-2 to TRBJ1-3; D is perhaps TRBD1 (5 bases). Between the trimmed V and J ends, which lost 4 bases and 0 bases, there was a span of 10 bases. Germline CDR1 reads SGHTA; CDR2 reads FQGNSA. The CDR3 runs 15 residues. CDR3 residues: CASSSRTSSGNTIYF. In DNA, the CDR3 is TGTGCCAGCAGCTCACGGACAAGCTCTGGAAACACCATATATTTT.

The rearrangement uses TRBV7-9 and TRBJ2-3; 7 bases are a match to TRBD1. The trim removed 3 bases at V and 0 bases at J, leaving 3 bases unmatched. CDR1 and CDR2 (germline): SEHNR, FQNEAQ (reference sequence). This CDR3 region has 15 residues. The CDR3 is CASSFHRGSTDTQYF. The CDR3 DNA reads as TGTGCCAGCAGCTTCCACAGGGGCAGCACAGATACGCAGTATTTT.

The rearrangement joins TRBV11-2 to TRBJ2-3, with D perhaps matching TRBD1 (5 bases). The germline V and J ends were trimmed by 0 bases and 0 bases, with 13 bases remaining between them. Germline V gene sequence: CDR1 SGHAT, CDR2 FQNNGV. The CDR3 sequence is 17 residues long. In DNA form, the CDR3 reads TGTGCCAGCAGCTTAGAGGGGCCGGGCCTTAGCACAGATACGCAGTATTTT. Translating it yields CASSLEGPGLSTDTQYF.

The V and J genes are TRBV5-1 and TRBJ1-2; weak D call: TRBD1 (5 bases). V gave up 2 bases and J gave up 2 bases, with 13 bases separating them. Germline CDR1 reads SGHRS; CDR2 reads YFSETQ. The CDR3 is 15 amino acids. The CDR3 reads CASSLLQDTNYGYTF. Here the CDR3 DNA reads TGCGCCAGCAGCTTATTACAGGACACGAACTATGGCTACACCTTC.